Presented here are 16 T cell receptor beta chains from one specimen sequenced in a study of blood T cell repertoires in COVID-19. The method was immunoSEQ multiplex PCR; TCRdb's version includes in-frame clones alone and lacks a portion of them. The sample shows 360,000 or so clones, roughly 84% of them seen only once. Sequenced input: PBMCs or T cells enriched from blood (not recorded which). These receptors were obtained from a woman in her thirties who had recovered from COVID-19.

The rearrangement uses TRBV19 and TRBJ1-6; possibly TRBD1 for D (5 bases). Trimming took off 6 bases at V and 0 bases at J, with 15 bases between the two ends. This CDR3 has 17 amino acids. Germline CDR1 and CDR2: LNHDA and SQIVND (reference sequence). The CDR3 sequence is CASSTGRESSYNSPLHF. CDR3 nucleotide sequence: TGTGCCAGTAGCACGGGACGGGAGAGCTCCTATAATTCACCCCTCCACTTT.

This clone was picked up a small number of times. This sequence joins TRBV15 and TRBJ2-1, with D perhaps TRBD1 (5 bases). Germline assignment: CDR1 LNHNV and CDR2 YYDKDF (reference sequence). The CDR3 runs to 13 residues. V was pared by 1 base and J by 14 bases, with 15 bases between. This chain's CDR3 is CATSRGEGVGKFF. DNA of the CDR3: TGTGCCACCAGCAGAGGGGAAGGGGTGGGTAAGTTCTTC.

The chain has TRBV24-1 and TRBJ1-1, with 8 bases identical to TRBD1. CDR1 and CDR2 (germline): KGHDR, SFDVKD. V shed 3 bases and J 4 bases; nucleotides not matched to a gene: 9. This CDR3 is built from 16 residues. CDR3 residues: CATSDIHRDRITEAFF. CDR3 sequence (DNA): TGTGCCACCAGTGATATTCACCGGGACAGGATCACTGAAGCTTTCTTT.

The V call is TRBV28, the J call TRBJ2-1; 7 bases are shared with TRBD1. V lost 5 bases to trimming and J lost 3 bases; unmatched junction nucleotides: 7. The germline V gene encodes CDR1 MDHEN and CDR2 SYDVKM. The CDR3 is 15 residues long. The CDR3 sequence: CASSPGAGGYNEQFF. The CDR3 DNA follows: TGTGCCAGCAGTCCAGGGGCAGGGGGCTACAATGAGCAGTTCTTC. The whole variable domain, remainder taken from reference TRBV28 and TRBJ2-1, is DVKVTQSSRYLVKRTGEKVFLECVQDMDHENMFWYRQDPGLGLRLIYFSYDVKMKEKGDIPEGYSVSREKKERFSLILESASTNQTSMYLCASSPGAGGYNEQFFGPGTRLTVL.

The chain uses TRBV29-1 and TRBJ2-1, with unresolved D. Trimming left V 3 bases short and J 0 bases short, with 9 bases between. The CDR3 consists of 14 residues. CDR1 is SQVTM and CDR2 is ANQGSEA in the germline V gene. The CDR3 spells CSVDVPVSYNEQFF. CDR3 sequence (DNA): TGCAGCGTTGATGTCCCAGTCTCCTACAATGAGCAGTTCTTC.

The chain has TRBV2 and TRBJ2-5; perhaps TRBD2 as D (6 bases). Germline V gives CDR1 SNHLY, CDR2 FYNNEI. The V and J ends lost 8 bases and 5 bases respectively, with 15 bases between them. The CDR3 contains 13 residues. The CDR3: CASHAGMGETQYF. As DNA, the CDR3 is TGTGCCAGCCATGCGGGGATGGGGGAGACCCAGTACTTC.

On this clone itself: Just one base apart from a much larger clone, this may be a read error. Other DNA variants within this sample encode the same CDR3. This chain uses TRBV12-3 or TRBV12-4 with TRBJ1-1; D not certain. There are 13 residues in the CDR3. Trimming stripped 3 bases from V and 1 base from J, with 6 bases between. The CDR3: CASSLRQNTEAFF. CDR3 sequence (DNA): TGTGCCAGCAGTTTGAGACAGAACACTGAAGCTTTCTTT.

V gene TRBV28 combines with J gene TRBJ2-1; D gene ambiguous. Germline values: CDR1 MDHEN, CDR2 SYDVKM. The CDR3 is made up of 13 amino acids. Trimming pared 4 bases from V and 4 bases from J, leaving 8 bases between. CDR3 nucleotide sequence: TGTGCCAGCAGTTCTCAGGTTTACAATGAGCAGTTCTTC. Translated: CASSSQVYNEQFF.

This clone was observed a single time. The V and J genes are TRBV19 and TRBJ1-4, with D hard to call. This CDR3 spans 15 amino acids. Germline-derived CDR1 and CDR2 are LNHDA and SQIVND (reference sequence). Trimming took off 0 bases at V and 8 bases at J, with 13 bases between the two ends. This CDR3 is CASSIEGRLWEKLFF. CDR3 DNA sequence: TGTGCCAGTAGTATAGAAGGCAGGCTATGGGAAAAACTGTTTTTT.

The chain employs TRBV28 and TRBJ1-5, with D unresolved. This CDR3 has 16 amino acids. The germline CDR1 and CDR2 sequences are MDHEN and SYDVKM. V shed 3 bases and J shed 0 bases, with 12 bases lying between them. In DNA form, the CDR3 reads TGTGCCAGCAGTTTTTTCGGGGTCTATAGCAATCAGCCCCAGCATTTT. Protein: CASSFFGVYSNQPQHF.

The chain carries TRBV5-4 and TRBJ2-7; D perhaps matches TRBD1 (5 bases). Between the trimmed V and J ends, which lost 5 bases and 2 bases, there was a span of 14 bases. This CDR3 has 14 amino acids. Germline lookup yields CDR1 SGHNT and CDR2 YYREEE (reference sequence). The CDR3 coding sequence is TGTGCCAGCAGGGCTGGTCAGGGTCCCTACGAGCAGTACTTC. The encoded protein is CASRAGQGPYEQYF.

The V gene is TRBV5-1, the J gene TRBJ2-5, with TRBD1 matching over 7 bases. The CDR3 length is 16 residues. From germline, CDR1 is SGHRS and CDR2 YFSETQ. Germline trimming cut 2 bases from V and 4 bases from J; bases unmatched to any gene: 11. The DNA for the CDR3 is TGCGCCAGCAGCTTAAACGCCGGGACAGTAGGAGAGACCCAGTACTTC. Translating it yields CASSLNAGTVGETQYF. Based on the CDR3 plus reference TRBV5-1 and TRBJ2-5, the full variable domain is KAGVTQTPRYLIKTRGQQVTLSCSPISGHRSVSWYQQTPGQGLQFLFEYFSETQRNKGNFPGRFSGRQFSNSRSEMNVSTLELGDSALYLCASSLNAGTVGETQYFGPGTRLLVL.

This clone was seen a single time. Other nucleotide sequences from this sample produce the same CDR3. The chain links TRBV7-2 to TRBJ1-4; TRBD1 agrees at 11 bases. Per germline, CDR1 SGHTA and CDR2 FQGNSA. The ends lost 4 bases at V and 8 bases at J; junction bases unmatched: 6. CDR3 length: 15 residues. The CDR3 sequence: CASSSRTGGQEKLFF. CDR3 nucleotide sequence: TGTGCCAGCAGCTCCCGGACAGGGGGCCAGGAAAAACTGTTTTTT.

There are a few counts of this clone. This chain joins TRBV28 and TRBJ1-2; 8 bases match TRBD1. Trimming took 11 bases from V and 6 from J; bases not matched to a gene: 8. The CDR3 length is 12 residues. CDR1 is MDHEN and CDR2 is SYDVKM in the germline V gene. The CDR3 reads CAGGQGWDGYTF. The CDR3 nucleotides read TGTGCCGGTGGACAGGGATGGGATGGCTACACCTTC.

The CDR3 sequence is CASSRSDRVDQPQHF. CDR3 coding DNA: TGTGCCAGTAGTCGATCCGACAGGGTAGATCAGCCCCAGCATTTT. This rearrangement joins TRBV19 to TRBJ1-5, with 7 bases identical to TRBD1. Germline CDR1 and CDR2: LNHDA and SQIVND (reference sequence). With V trimmed by 5 bases and J by 5 bases, 9 bases remained unmatched. This CDR3 has 15 residues.

The CDR3 spells CASSERQGVDEKLFF. Written as DNA, the CDR3 is TGTGCCAGCAGCGAGAGACAGGGGGTGGACGAAAAACTGTTTTTT. The chain is built from TRBV7-9 and TRBJ1-4, with 9 positions matching TRBD1. After removal of 5 bases from V and 8 bases from J, the junction contained 9 bases not matched to a gene. Germline CDR1 SEHNR, CDR2 FQNEAQ (reference sequence). This CDR3 region has 15 residues.